Given below is one T cell receptor (beta chain) in context. Its cognate antigen is unknown. At one end the junction does not follow the germline gene, possibly because of a read error. TCR beta cDNA was prepared out of roughly 0.45 ug total RNA by means of a constant-region primer. ARM-PCR was slightly modified, and three nested multiplex PCR rounds with it gave rise to the TCR beta libraries. The first two PCR rounds used TRBV1-TRBV30 forward primers with a C-beta reverse primer, nine to eleven cycles each. TCRdb itself ran the multiplex PCR reads through MiXCR, one entry per CDR3 protein. The sample comprises just over 300,000 distinct CDR3 sequences, about three fifths of which are singletons, and about 17% rests with the top ten. The sample belongs to a study of tumor-infiltrating lymphocytes in primary liver carcinoma. The CDR3 length is 14 residues. Germline loops: CDR1 MNHNS, CDR2 SASEGT. Study results and caveats: Tumor region pairs showed greater overlap than either tumor-adjacent or tumor-blood pairs did.

RNA isolated from unsorted whole blood supplied the blood RNA, with germline DNA also extracted. What was sequenced was peripheral blood. The V and J genes are TRBV6-1 and TRBJ1-1; D perhaps matches TRBD1 (5 bases). The TCR sequence derives from a young woman with primary liver carcinoma and hepatitis B virus infection. In DNA, the CDR3 is TGTGCCAGCAGCCACAGGCGTCCGAACGCTGAAGCTTTCTTT. This gives the protein CASSHRRPNAEAFF.